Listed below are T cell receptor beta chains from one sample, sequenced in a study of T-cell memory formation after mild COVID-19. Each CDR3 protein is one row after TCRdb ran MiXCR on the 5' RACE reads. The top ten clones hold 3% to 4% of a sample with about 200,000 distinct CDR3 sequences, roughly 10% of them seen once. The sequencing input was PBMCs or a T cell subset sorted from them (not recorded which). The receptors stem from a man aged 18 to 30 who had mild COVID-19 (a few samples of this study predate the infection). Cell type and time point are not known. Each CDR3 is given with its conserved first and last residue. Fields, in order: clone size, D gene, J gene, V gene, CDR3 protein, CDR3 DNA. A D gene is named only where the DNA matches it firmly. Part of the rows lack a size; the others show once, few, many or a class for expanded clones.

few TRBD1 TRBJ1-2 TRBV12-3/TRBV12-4 CASSLGRGRHGYTF TGTGCCAGCAGTTTAGGCAGGGGGCGGCATGGCTACACCTTC
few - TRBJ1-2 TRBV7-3 CASSLSPGLYGYTF TGTGCCAGCAGCTTAAGCCCAGGGCTATATGGCTACACCTTC
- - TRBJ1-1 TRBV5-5 CASRAEVNTEAFF TGTGCCAGCAGGGCCGAGGTGAACACTGAAGCTTTCTTT
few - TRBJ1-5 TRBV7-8 CARSLEGQPQHF TGTGCCAGAAGCTTAGAGGGTCAGCCCCAGCATTTT
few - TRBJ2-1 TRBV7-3 CASSPTGDPLYNEQFF TGTGCCAGCAGCCCCACGGGGGACCCCCTATACAATGAGCAGTTCTTC
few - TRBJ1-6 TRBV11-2 CASSRTPRNSPLHF TGTGCCAGCAGCCGGACTCCTAGGAATTCACCCCTCCACTTT
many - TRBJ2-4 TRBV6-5 CASRKDFSANIQYF TGTGCCAGCAGAAAGGACTTCTCGGCAAACATTCAGTACTTC
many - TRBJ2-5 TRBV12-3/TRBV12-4 CASSLDSYQETQYF TGTGCCAGCAGTTTAGACTCCTACCAAGAGACCCAGTACTTC
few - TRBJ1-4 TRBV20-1 CSARDGGTNEKLFF TGCAGTGCTAGAGATGGAGGGACTAATGAAAAACTGTTTTTT
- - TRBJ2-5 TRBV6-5 CASSAQVRETQYF TGTGCCAGCAGTGCACAGGTCCGAGAGACCCAGTACTTC
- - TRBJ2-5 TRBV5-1 CASSSGPGLARETQYF TGCGCCAGCAGCTCGGGACCCGGGCTAGCGCGAGAGACCCAGTACTTC
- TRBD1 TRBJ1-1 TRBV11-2 CASSFPRGVRAFF TGTGCCAGCAGCTTCCCCAGGGGGGTGAGGGCTTTCTTT
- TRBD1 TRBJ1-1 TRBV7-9 CASSLARGQLKIMNTEAFF TGTGCCAGCAGCTTAGCGAGGGGGCAGCTGAAAATAATGAACACTGAAGCTTTCTTT
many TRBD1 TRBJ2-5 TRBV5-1 CASSPGQGGTQETQYF TGCGCCAGCAGCCCCGGACAGGGTGGAACACAGGAGACCCAGTACTTC
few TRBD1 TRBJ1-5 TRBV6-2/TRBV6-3 CASSYGGQGQPQHF TGTGCCAGCAGTTATGGAGGACAGGGCCAGCCCCAGCATTTT
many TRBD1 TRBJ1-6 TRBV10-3 CAISDRARDRSSPLHF TGTGCCATCAGTGATCGTGCCAGGGACAGGTCTTCACCCCTCCACTTT
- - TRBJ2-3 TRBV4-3 CASSQGWLGDTQYF TGCGCCAGCAGCCAAGGGTGGCTAGGGGATACGCAGTATTTT
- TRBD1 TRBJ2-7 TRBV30 CAWSQGVRYEQYF TGTGCCTGGAGCCAGGGGGTGAGGTACGAGCAGTACTTC
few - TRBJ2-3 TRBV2 CASSEAGARSDTQYF TGTGCCAGCAGTGAAGCGGGGGCGCGATCAGATACGCAGTATTTT
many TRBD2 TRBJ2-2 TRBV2 CASSILAGTGELFF TGTGCCAGCAGCATACTAGCGGGGACCGGGGAGCTGTTTTTT
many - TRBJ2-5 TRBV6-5 CASGSPETQYF TGTGCCAGCGGCTCTCCAGAGACCCAGTACTTC
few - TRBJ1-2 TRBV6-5 CASSPQGAGYTF TGTGCCAGCAGCCCACAGGGAGCTGGCTACACCTTC
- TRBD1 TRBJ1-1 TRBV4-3 CASSQNRGYEAFF TGCGCCAGCAGCCAAAACAGGGGATATGAAGCTTTCTTT
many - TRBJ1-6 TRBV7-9 CASSIFGGLGSPLHF TGTGCCAGCAGCATATTCGGGGGGCTAGGTTCACCCCTCCACTTT
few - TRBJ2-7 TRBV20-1 CSARDSSGAYEQYF TGCAGTGCTAGAGACTCCTCGGGAGCCTACGAGCAGTACTTC
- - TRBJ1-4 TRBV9 CASSVGGSDEKLFF TGTGCCAGCAGCGTGGGCGGCTCGGATGAAAAACTGTTTTTT
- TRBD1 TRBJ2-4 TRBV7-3 CASSPGQGWDIQYF TGTGCCAGCAGTCCTGGACAGGGATGGGACATTCAGTACTTC
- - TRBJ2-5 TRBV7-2 CASSLVPGLRQETQYF TGTGCCAGCAGCTTAGTCCCGGGGCTGAGACAAGAGACCCAGTACTTC
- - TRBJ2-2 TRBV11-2 CASSVRSRQSPGELFF TGTGCCAGCAGCGTCCGGTCGAGACAGTCCCCCGGGGAGCTGTTTTTT
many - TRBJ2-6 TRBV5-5 CASRVDGANVLTF TGTGCCAGCAGAGTGGATGGGGCCAACGTCCTGACTTTC
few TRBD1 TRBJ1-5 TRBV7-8 CASSGSRTGGSNQPQHF TGTGCCAGCAGCGGAAGCAGGACAGGGGGCAGTAATCAGCCCCAGCATTTT
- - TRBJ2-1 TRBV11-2 CASSLGMGTSSYNEQFF TGTGCCAGCAGCTTAGGGATGGGGACGAGCTCCTACAATGAGCAGTTCTTC
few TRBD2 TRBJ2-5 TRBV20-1 CSARAGGFQETQYF TGCAGTGCTAGAGCCGGGGGGTTCCAAGAGACCCAGTACTTC